Below, one T cell receptor beta chain is given with its context. The antigen is undetermined. The unexposed donors gave CD4+ T cells in about 2010-2019, prior to COVID-19. Isolation of CD4+ T cells took place after around eleven days in culture. The protocol was immunoSEQ multiplex PCR, while the TCRdb copy is restricted to in-frame clones and leaves out a portion. The sample shows tens of thousands of clones, about two thirds of them seen only once. This specimen comes from a study of CD4 T cells in relation to SARS-CoV-2 and coronaviruses. V was cut by 2 bases and J by 5 bases, with 6 bases left in between. The CDR3 has 13 residues.

The chain employs TRBV12-3 or TRBV12-4 and TRBJ2-2, with D unclear. Sequences were obtained from CD4+ T cells from PBMCs, cultured in vitro. This TCR was sampled from a human donor in good health. The CDR3 loop is CASSLMETGELFF. Here the CDR3 DNA reads TGTGCCAGCAGTTTAATGGAGACCGGGGAGCTGTTTTTT.